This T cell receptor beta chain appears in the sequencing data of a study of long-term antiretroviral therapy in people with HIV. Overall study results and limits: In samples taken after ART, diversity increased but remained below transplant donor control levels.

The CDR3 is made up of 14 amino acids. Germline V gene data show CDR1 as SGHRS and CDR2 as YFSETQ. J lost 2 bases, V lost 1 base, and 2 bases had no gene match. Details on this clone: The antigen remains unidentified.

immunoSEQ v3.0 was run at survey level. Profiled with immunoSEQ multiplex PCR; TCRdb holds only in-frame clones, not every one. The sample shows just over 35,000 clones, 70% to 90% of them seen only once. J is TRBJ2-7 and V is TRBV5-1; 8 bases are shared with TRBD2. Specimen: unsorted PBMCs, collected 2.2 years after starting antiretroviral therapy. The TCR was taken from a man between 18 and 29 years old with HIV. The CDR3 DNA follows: TGCGCCAGCAGCTTGCTCGGGGGGGCCTACGAGCAGTACTTC. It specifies CASSLLGGAYEQYF.